These T cell receptor beta chains were read from a single sample in a study of radiotherapy plus CTLA-4 blockade in lung cancer. The assay was immunoSEQ multiplex PCR, and TCRdb's table has in-frame clones only and misses some. The sample includes 35,000 or so clones, around 85% of them seen just once. The input for sequencing was peripheral blood, taken from a patient treated with radiotherapy plus ipilimumab. These receptors were collected from a human donor with non-small cell lung cancer who had stable disease on radiotherapy plus ipilimumab. Both conserved end residues are part of each CDR3. D genes are given only for firm matches. Size values are once, few and many counts, or a class for expanded clones, and some rows have none.

v_call: TRBV7-9; j_call: TRBJ2-1; d_call: NA; clone_size: NA; cdr3_aa: CASSFIADGFYNEQFF; cdr3_nt: TGTGCCAGCAGCTTTATTGCGGATGGCTTTTACAATGAGCAGTTCTTC
v_call: TRBV5-4; j_call: TRBJ2-5; d_call: TRBD2; clone_size: NA; cdr3_aa: CASSLEAGGPLKTQYF; cdr3_nt: TGTGCCAGCAGCTTGGAGGCGGGAGGGCCTTTGAAGACCCAGTACTTC
v_call: TRBV18; j_call: TRBJ2-7; d_call: TRBD1; clone_size: NA; cdr3_aa: CASSPTGYEQYF; cdr3_nt: TGTGCCAGCTCACCGACAGGGTACGAGCAGTACTTC
v_call: TRBV2; j_call: TRBJ2-2; d_call: TRBD1; clone_size: NA; cdr3_aa: CASSGTGFTGELFF; cdr3_nt: TGTGCCAGCAGCGGGACAGGGTTTACCGGGGAGCTGTTTTTT
v_call: TRBV11-2; j_call: TRBJ1-5; d_call: NA; clone_size: NA; cdr3_aa: CASSLLGSDINQPQHF; cdr3_nt: TGTGCCAGCAGCTTATTGGGCTCGGACATAAATCAGCCCCAGCATTTT
v_call: TRBV7-9; j_call: TRBJ2-7; d_call: NA; clone_size: NA; cdr3_aa: CASSRLGSDYEQYF; cdr3_nt: TGTGCCAGCAGCCGACTGGGGAGTGACTACGAGCAGTACTTC
v_call: TRBV7-9; j_call: TRBJ2-7; d_call: TRBD2; clone_size: NA; cdr3_aa: CASSRTSGRGEQYF; cdr3_nt: TGTGCCAGCAGCCGGACTAGCGGGAGAGGCGAGCAGTACTTC
v_call: TRBV5-1; j_call: TRBJ2-1; d_call: TRBD2; clone_size: few; cdr3_aa: CASRPRPAGHNEQFF; cdr3_nt: TGCGCCAGCAGGCCCAGGCCAGCGGGGCACAATGAGCAGTTCTTC
v_call: TRBV28; j_call: TRBJ2-3; d_call: NA; clone_size: NA; cdr3_aa: CASSLKTLRTDTQYF; cdr3_nt: TGTGCCAGCAGCTTAAAGACTTTACGCACAGATACGCAGTATTTT
v_call: TRBV18; j_call: TRBJ1-4; d_call: NA; clone_size: NA; cdr3_aa: CASSPPSGQIEKLFF; cdr3_nt: TGTGCCAGCTCACCACCGTCAGGGCAGATAGAAAAACTGTTTTTT
v_call: TRBV7-9; j_call: TRBJ2-1; d_call: NA; clone_size: NA; cdr3_aa: CASSLIRGANEQFF; cdr3_nt: TGTGCCAGCAGCCTTATTCGGGGGGCCAATGAGCAGTTCTTC
v_call: TRBV5-1; j_call: TRBJ1-2; d_call: NA; clone_size: NA; cdr3_aa: CASSLGWRGANYGYTF; cdr3_nt: TGCGCCAGCAGCTTAGGGTGGAGGGGAGCTAACTATGGCTACACCTTC
v_call: TRBV9; j_call: TRBJ1-5; d_call: NA; clone_size: NA; cdr3_aa: CASSVGPLRDQPQHF; cdr3_nt: TGTGCCAGCAGCGTAGGTCCGTTGCGGGATCAGCCCCAGCATTTT
v_call: TRBV7-2; j_call: TRBJ2-2; d_call: TRBD2; clone_size: few; cdr3_aa: CASSSGTSAHRGELFF; cdr3_nt: TGTGCCAGCAGCTCCGGGACTAGCGCTCACCGAGGGGAGCTGTTTTTT
v_call: TRBV29-1; j_call: TRBJ2-1; d_call: NA; clone_size: NA; cdr3_aa: CSVEANSDEQFF; cdr3_nt: TGCAGCGTTGAAGCAAACAGTGATGAGCAGTTCTTC
v_call: TRBV2; j_call: TRBJ2-7; d_call: NA; clone_size: once; cdr3_aa: CASSGQLARGYEQYF; cdr3_nt: TGTGCCAGCAGCGGACAGCTAGCCCGGGGCTACGAGCAGTACTTC
v_call: TRBV28; j_call: TRBJ1-5; d_call: TRBD1; clone_size: NA; cdr3_aa: CASITGGSGQPQHF; cdr3_nt: TGTGCCAGCATTACAGGGGGCTCAGGGCAGCCCCAGCATTTT